This T cell receptor (beta chain) was obtained from a study of blood T cell repertoires in COVID-19 (dated by TCRdb to the early 2020s). About the full investigation: Collaborator samples came from the United States, Italy and Spain and covered acute and convalescent phases of COVID-19. The material from the prospective study consisted of cDNA or gDNA derived from T cells, B-cell-depleted T cells, or PBMCs. The samples were drawn from the first 160 participants of the ongoing ImmuneRACE study and from 1,254 subjects provided by 6 global collaborators. The sample metadata nearly always contained a de-identified subject ID, COVID-19 status, age in years and sex. Subjects who had been exposed to COVID-19, were actively infected with it, or had recovered from it provided the deeply sampled blood TCRbeta repertoires that made up the dataset. Where available, HLA class I and class II types were obtained from metadata supplied by the sample provider rather than from assay-based typing. The repertoires were released in a freely available public database intended as a resource for research on the immune response to SARS-CoV-2. General conclusions and limits of the study: The amount of clinical and demographic metadata varied by source and participant and was provided uncurated.

By its share of the sample, this clone is large (0.1 to 1%). The clone's antigen remains unknown. The sample holds no much larger clone one base away, and base qualities are not on file. Each collaborating institution followed its own protocols to collect whole blood in K2EDTA tubes. Collaborator samples were shipped for TCRbeta analysis as frozen whole blood, isolated PBMCs, or DNA extracted from either sample type. The immunoSEQ Assay, a bias-controlled multiplex PCR, was used to amplify TCRbeta CDR3 regions from genomic DNA. The original pipeline was this. The number of nucleated cells in each sample was estimated from the amplification of reference gene primers within the assay. Sequence reads were collapsed and filtered to measure the absolute abundance of every unique TCRbeta CDR3 rearrangement. Productive Simpson clonality was computed per sample as the square root of Simpson's diversity index over productive rearrangements. Not all clones reach the TCRdb copy of this immuneACCESS table, which keeps in-frame sequences only. Checked studies attribute under half of the gap to unresolved V genes and leave the rest unexplained. The V and J calls and clone size come from that table; D and trimming were worked out from the DNA. In all, the sample holds over 60,000 clones, and 75% to 80% of those were seen once. The leading ten clones occupy roughly 47% of the sample.

The germline V gene supplies CDR1 SGHRS and CDR2 YFSETQ. CDR3 length: 16 amino acids, cysteine to phenylalanine. Only the CDR3 DNA is retained, 48 bases long and in frame from the first base. The V and J ends are trimmed by 0 bases and 4 bases, leaving 13 bases between them. This clonotype was sampled from an elderly woman with acute or convalescent COVID-19. The chain was built from TRBV5-1 and TRBJ2-2; TRBD2 is possibly the D segment (5 matching bases). The sample consisted of peripheral blood. The DNA reads TGCGCCAGCAGCTTGGTGCGGGCCCCCCGCACCGGGGAGCTGTTTTTT. Translated, it reads CASSLVRAPRTGELFF.